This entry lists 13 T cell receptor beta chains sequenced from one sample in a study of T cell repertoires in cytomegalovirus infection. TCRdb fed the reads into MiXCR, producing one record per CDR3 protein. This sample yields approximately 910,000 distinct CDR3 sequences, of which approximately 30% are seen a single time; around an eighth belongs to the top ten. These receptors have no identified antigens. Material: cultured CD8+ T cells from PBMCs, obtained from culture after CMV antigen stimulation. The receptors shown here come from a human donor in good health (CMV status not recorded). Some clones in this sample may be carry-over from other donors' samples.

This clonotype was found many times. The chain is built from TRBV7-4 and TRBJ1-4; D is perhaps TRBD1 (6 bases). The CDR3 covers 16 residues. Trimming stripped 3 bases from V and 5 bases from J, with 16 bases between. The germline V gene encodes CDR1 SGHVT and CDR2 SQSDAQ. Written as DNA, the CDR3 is TGTGCCAGCAGCTTTTCCCCTGACAGGTGGAATGAAAAACTGTTTTTT. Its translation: CASSFSPDRWNEKLFF.

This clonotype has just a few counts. CDR3 in amino acids: CASSPGGSRVYNEQFF. The CDR3 DNA follows: TGTGCCAGCAGTCCGGGCGGTAGTAGGGTCTACAATGAGCAGTTCTTC. This chain joins TRBV27 and TRBJ2-1; no definite D call. Trimming took 5 bases from V and 3 from J, leaving 17 bases between them. CDR1 is MNHEY, CDR2 SMNVEV, per germline (reference sequence). The CDR3 runs to 16 residues.

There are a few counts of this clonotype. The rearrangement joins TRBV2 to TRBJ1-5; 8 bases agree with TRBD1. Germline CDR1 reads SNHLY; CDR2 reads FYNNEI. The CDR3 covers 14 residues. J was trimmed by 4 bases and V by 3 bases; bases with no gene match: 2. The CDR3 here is CASSDQGANQPQHF. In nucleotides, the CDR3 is TGTGCCAGCAGTGACCAGGGGGCAAATCAGCCCCAGCATTTT. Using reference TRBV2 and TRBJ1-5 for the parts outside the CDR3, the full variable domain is EPEVTQTPSHQVTQMGQEVILRCVPISNHLYFYWYRQILGQKVEFLVSFYNNEISEKSEIFDDQFSVERPDGSNFTLKIRSTKLEDSAMYFCASSDQGANQPQHFGDGTRLSIL.

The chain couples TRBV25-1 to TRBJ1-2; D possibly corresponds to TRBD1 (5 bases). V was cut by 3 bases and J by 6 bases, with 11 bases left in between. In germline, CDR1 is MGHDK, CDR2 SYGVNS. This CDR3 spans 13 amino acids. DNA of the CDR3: TGTGCCAGCAGTGAGCGCAGGGCCCATGGCTACACCTTC. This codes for CASSERRAHGYTF.

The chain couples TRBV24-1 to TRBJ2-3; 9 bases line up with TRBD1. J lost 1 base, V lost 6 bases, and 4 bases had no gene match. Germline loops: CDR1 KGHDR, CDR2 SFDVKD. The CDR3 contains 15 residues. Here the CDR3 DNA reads TGTGCCACCAGTACGGGACAGGGTGGCACAGATACGCAGTATTTT. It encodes CATSTGQGGTDTQYF.

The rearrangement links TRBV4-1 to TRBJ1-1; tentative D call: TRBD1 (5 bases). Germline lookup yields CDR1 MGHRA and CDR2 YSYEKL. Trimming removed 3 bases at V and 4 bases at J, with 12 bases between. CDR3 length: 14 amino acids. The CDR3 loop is CASSHVRGSTEAFF. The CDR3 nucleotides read TGCGCCAGCAGCCACGTTAGGGGTTCCACTGAAGCTTTCTTT.

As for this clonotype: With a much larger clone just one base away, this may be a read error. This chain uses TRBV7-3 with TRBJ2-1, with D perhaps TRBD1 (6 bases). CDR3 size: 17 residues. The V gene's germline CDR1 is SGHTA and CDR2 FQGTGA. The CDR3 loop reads CASSQKNTGSSHNEQFF. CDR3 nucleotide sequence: TGTGCCAGCAGCCAAAAGAACACAGGGAGCTCCCACAATGAGCAGTTCTTC.

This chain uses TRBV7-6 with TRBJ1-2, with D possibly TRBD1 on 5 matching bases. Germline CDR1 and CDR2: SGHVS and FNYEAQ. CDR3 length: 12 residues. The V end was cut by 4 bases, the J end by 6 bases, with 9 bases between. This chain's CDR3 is CASSSDSHGYTF. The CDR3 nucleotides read TGTGCCAGCAGCTCCGACAGCCATGGCTACACCTTC.

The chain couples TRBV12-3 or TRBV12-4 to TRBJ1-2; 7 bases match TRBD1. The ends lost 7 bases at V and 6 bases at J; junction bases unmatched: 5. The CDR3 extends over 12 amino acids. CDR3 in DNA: TGTGCCAGCACTACAGGGGACCATGGCTACACCTTC. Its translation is CASTTGDHGYTF.

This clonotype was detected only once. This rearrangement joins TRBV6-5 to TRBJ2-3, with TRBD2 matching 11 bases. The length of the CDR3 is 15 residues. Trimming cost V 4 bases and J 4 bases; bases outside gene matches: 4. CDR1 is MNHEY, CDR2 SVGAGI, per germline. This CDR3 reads CASSLAGGPSDTQYF. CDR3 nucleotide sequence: TGTGCCAGCAGTTTAGCGGGGGGGCCTTCAGATACGCAGTATTTT.

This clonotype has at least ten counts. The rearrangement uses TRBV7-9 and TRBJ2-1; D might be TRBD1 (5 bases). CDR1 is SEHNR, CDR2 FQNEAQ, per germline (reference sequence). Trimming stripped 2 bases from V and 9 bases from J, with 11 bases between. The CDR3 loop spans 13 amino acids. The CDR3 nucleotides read TGTGCCAGCAGCTTACCCTCAGGGCGTGAGCAGTTCTTC. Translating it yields CASSLPSGREQFF.

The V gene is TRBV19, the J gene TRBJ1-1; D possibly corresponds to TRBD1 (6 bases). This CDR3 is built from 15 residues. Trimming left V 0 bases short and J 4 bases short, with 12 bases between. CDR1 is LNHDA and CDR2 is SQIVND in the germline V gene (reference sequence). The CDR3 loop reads CASSIDISQGTEAFF. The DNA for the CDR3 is TGTGCCAGTAGTATAGATATCTCACAGGGCACTGAAGCTTTCTTT.

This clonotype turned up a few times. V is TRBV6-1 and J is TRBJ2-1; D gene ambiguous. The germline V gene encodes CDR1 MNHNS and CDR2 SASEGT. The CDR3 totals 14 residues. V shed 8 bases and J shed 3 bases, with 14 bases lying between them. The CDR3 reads CASAALDIYNEQFF. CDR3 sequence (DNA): TGTGCCAGCGCCGCCCTAGACATCTACAATGAGCAGTTCTTC.